The 26 T cell receptor beta chains in this list originate from one sample, sequenced in a study of shared clonotypes between healthy human individuals. Clones were read by immunoSEQ multiplex PCR, and TCRdb kept only the in-frame ones, dropping some. The sample includes over 2 million clones, around 90% seen only once; the top ten take 0.3% to 0.4%. The sequenced sample was naive CD4+ T cells from PBMCs. Subset in this sample: CD45RA+ positively selected. The receptors come from a man between 18 and 29 years old in good health. Some clones in this sample may be carry-over from other donors' samples.

This chain connects TRBV29-1 to TRBJ1-1, with D tentatively TRBD1 (5 bases). The CDR3 length is 14 residues. Trimming stripped 4 bases from V and 4 bases from J, with 16 bases between. Germline CDR1 SQVTM, CDR2 ANQGSEA. For the CDR3, the DNA is TGCAGCGTTGCGGCCCGGACAACGAGCACTGAAGCTTTCTTT. Protein sequence: CSVAARTTSTEAFF.

This chain links TRBV19 with TRBJ2-7, with a tentative D call TRBD2 (5 bases). Germline lookup yields CDR1 LNHDA and CDR2 SQIVND (reference sequence). The CDR3 length is 14 residues. The germline V and J ends were trimmed by 6 bases and 0 bases, with 12 bases remaining between them. As DNA, the CDR3 is TGTGCCAGTAGGCAGAGAGAGGGCTCCTACGAGCAGTACTTC. Encoded protein: CASRQREGSYEQYF. Looking up the rest from reference TRBV19 and TRBJ2-7 gives the full variable domain: DGGITQSPKYLFRKEGQNVTLSCEQNLNHDAMYWYRQDPGQGLRLIYYSQIVNDFQKGDIAEGYSVSREKKESFPLTVTSAQKNPTAFYLCASRQREGSYEQYFGPGTRLTVT.

The chain recombines TRBV19 with TRBJ1-2, with TRBD1 identical over 8 bases. The V and J ends lost 7 bases and 4 bases, in that order; junction bases with no gene match: 8. CDR1 and CDR2 from the germline V gene are LNHDA and SQIVND (reference sequence). The CDR3 loop spans 14 amino acids. CDR3 residues: CASIPTGTGYGYTF. In DNA form, the CDR3 reads TGTGCCAGTATCCCCACCGGGACAGGCTATGGCTACACCTTC.

The genes are TRBV9 and TRBJ2-1; no clear D. Germline values: CDR1 SGDLS, CDR2 YYNGEE. The CDR3 extends over 14 amino acids. Trimming took 3 bases from V and 7 from J, leaving 14 bases between them. The CDR3: CASSALGVGNEQFF. The DNA for the CDR3 is TGTGCCAGCAGCGCGTTAGGAGTCGGTAATGAGCAGTTCTTC.

Here the CDR3 DNA reads TGCGCCAGCAGCTCGGGACAGGGGGAGGGCTACACCTTC. Translated, it gives CASSSGQGEGYTF. The chain links TRBV5-1 to TRBJ1-2; 11 bases line up with TRBD1. Trimming cost V 3 bases and J 8 bases; bases outside gene matches: 3. CDR3 length equals 13 residues. Germline-derived CDR1 and CDR2 are SGHRS and YFSETQ.

The chain joins TRBV5-4 to TRBJ2-2, with 8 bases lining up with TRBD1. The CDR3 runs 17 residues. V lost 2 bases, J lost 4 bases, and 10 bases stayed unmatched. Germline V CDR1 and CDR2: SGHNT, YYREEE (reference sequence). As DNA, the CDR3 is TGTGCCAGCAGCTTAAGACAGGGGAGCGCCCTCACCGGGGAGCTGTTTTTT. Translating gives CASSLRQGSALTGELFF.

This clone has just one count. The chain has TRBV11-3 and TRBJ2-3; 9 bases map to TRBD1. The CDR3 is 17 amino acids. V gave up 5 bases and J gave up 2 bases; unmatched junction bases: 11. From germline, CDR1 is SGHNT and CDR2 YENEEA. The CDR3 nucleotides are TGTGCCAGCAGCCTAACGATGGGACAGGGAGTCACAGATACGCAGTATTTT. Translation: CASSLTMGQGVTDTQYF.

Comment on this clone: The same CDR3 also results from other DNA sequences found in this sample. The V and J genes are TRBV18 and TRBJ1-5; unclear D gene. V lost 0 bases, J lost 2 bases, and 8 bases lay in between. The CDR3 spans 15 residues. CDR1 is KGHSH, CDR2 LQKENI, per germline. DNA for the CDR3: TGTGCCAGCTCACCACCGGGTACGGGCAATCAGCCCCAGCATTTT. This gives the protein CASSPPGTGNQPQHF.

J is TRBJ1-1 and V is TRBV4-2; a weak D match, TRBD1 (6 bases). The CDR3 sequence is 16 residues long. Trimming cost V 4 bases and J 3 bases, with 18 bases left between them. Germline values: CDR1 LGHNA, CDR2 YNFKEQ. CDR3 nucleotides: TGTGCCAGCAGCCTTAATCCGGGCAGGGGATACACTGAAGCTTTCTTT. Translating it yields CASSLNPGRGYTEAFF.

A single count supports this clone. This CDR3 reads CASGRQLNTGELFF. The CDR3 bases are TGTGCCAGTGGTCGGCAGTTGAACACCGGGGAGCTGTTTTTT. This rearrangement joins TRBV9 to TRBJ2-2; D is uncertain. From germline, CDR1 is SGDLS and CDR2 YYNGEE. The ends were cut back, 8 bases at V and 1 base at J, with 12 bases in the middle. CDR3 length: 14 amino acids.

The V call is TRBV7-3, the J call TRBJ1-1; D remains unclear. Per germline, CDR1 SGHTA and CDR2 FQGTGA. The germline V and J ends were trimmed by 2 bases and 5 bases, with 9 bases remaining between them. This CDR3 has 13 residues. In DNA, the CDR3 is TGTGCCAGCAGCTTAGGCGCCCAAACTGAAGCTTTCTTT. Protein sequence: CASSLGAQTEAFF.

CDR3 nucleotides: TGTGCCAGCAGCCAAGATTTTTTGGCGGGATCCTACGAGCAGTACTTC. Its protein is CASSQDFLAGSYEQYF. V gene TRBV14 combines with J gene TRBJ2-7; tentative D call: TRBD2 (6 bases). The CDR3 consists of 16 residues. Germline CDR1 is SGHDN and CDR2 is FVKESK. V was cut by 0 bases and J by 1 base, with 13 bases left in between. The full variable domain, completed using reference TRBV14 and TRBJ2-7, is EAGVTQFPSHSVIEKGQTVTLRCDPISGHDNLYWYRRVMGKEIKFLLHFVKESKQDESGMPNNRFLAERTGGTYSTLKVQPAELEDSGVYFCASSQDFLAGSYEQYFGPGTRLTVT.

The chain links TRBV18 to TRBJ1-1, with TRBD1 as a possible D gene (6 bases). Trimming shortened V by 3 bases and J by 2 bases, and 13 bases separated the two germline ends. Germline CDR1 reads KGHSH; CDR2 reads LQKENI. The CDR3 covers 15 residues. CDR3 nucleotides: TGTGCCAGCTCACCGTACAGGGACGGAAACACTGAAGCTTTCTTT. It encodes CASSPYRDGNTEAFF.

This clone appeared once. The chain carries TRBV19 and TRBJ1-2, with TRBD1 identical over 10 bases. The CDR3 has 17 amino acids. After removal of 9 bases from V and 3 bases from J, the junction contained 16 bases not matched to a gene. CDR1 and CDR2 from the germline V gene are LNHDA and SQIVND (reference sequence). The CDR3 sequence is CARRDGTGVFRDYGYTF. In nucleotides, the CDR3 is TGTGCCAGAAGGGACGGGACAGGGGTTTTTAGGGACTATGGCTACACCTTC.

The chain has TRBV18 and TRBJ1-1, with D uncertain. V lost 3 bases and J 4 bases, leaving 18 bases between the germline ends. This CDR3 contains 16 residues. Germline values: CDR1 KGHSH, CDR2 LQKENI. The CDR3 reads CASSPGVDGLGTEAFF. For the CDR3, the DNA is TGTGCCAGCTCACCGGGTGTTGACGGCCTTGGCACTGAAGCTTTCTTT.

This CDR3 is CSARTSTEQFF. For the CDR3, the DNA is TGCAGTGCCCGGACTAGCACCGAGCAGTTCTTC. This chain connects TRBV20-1 to TRBJ2-1; 8 bases match TRBD2. This CDR3 is built from 11 residues. V lost 6 bases, J lost 10 bases, and 5 bases stayed unmatched. Germline CDR1 is DFQATT and CDR2 is SNEGSKA (reference sequence).

This chain joins TRBV11-2 and TRBJ1-5, with TRBD1 as a possible D gene (5 bases). Per germline, CDR1 SGHAT and CDR2 FQNNGV. The germline V and J ends were trimmed by 5 bases and 0 bases, with 11 bases remaining between them. This CDR3 has 15 amino acids. CDR3 protein: CASSATGNSNQPQHF. CDR3 bases: TGTGCCAGCAGCGCCACAGGTAATAGCAATCAGCCCCAGCATTTT.

The V and J genes are TRBV9 and TRBJ2-3, with TRBD2 identical over 10 bases. The V segment lost 0 bases and the J segment 6 bases; nucleotides outside the gene matches: 7. CDR3 length: 16 residues. Germline loops: CDR1 SGDLS, CDR2 YYNGEE. The chain's CDR3 is CASSVEFLAGVDTQYF. The CDR3 region has the DNA TGTGCCAGCAGCGTAGAGTTCCTAGCGGGAGTGGATACGCAGTATTTT.

CDR3 nucleotides: TGTGCCAGCAGCCAATCCTGGCCGGGACAGGGGGCGTACGAGCAGTACTTC. It specifies CASSQSWPGQGAYEQYF. V usage is TRBV14 and J usage is TRBJ2-7, with 12 bases aligning to TRBD1. The V and J ends lost 2 bases and 4 bases, in that order; junction bases with no gene match: 9. The CDR3 contains 17 residues. The germline V gene has CDR1 SGHDN and CDR2 FVKESK.

This chain connects TRBV7-2 to TRBJ2-5, with D unresolved. This CDR3 spans 16 amino acids. CDR1 and CDR2 (germline): SGHTA, FQGNSA. V was shortened by 5 bases and J by 0 bases, with 16 bases between the two germline ends. The CDR3 spells CASSLSPGLYQETQYF. The CDR3 region has the DNA TGTGCCAGCAGCCTGAGCCCAGGATTGTACCAAGAGACCCAGTACTTC.

On this clone itself: This specimen includes other DNA sequences encoding the same CDR3. Here the CDR3 DNA reads TGCGCCAGCAGCTTAGGGGGGACTAATGAAAAACTGTTTTTT. Protein sequence: CASSLGGTNEKLFF. The V and J genes are TRBV5-1 and TRBJ1-4, with D maybe TRBD1 (6 bases). CDR1 SGHRS and CDR2 YFSETQ come from the germline V gene. Trimming took off 2 bases at V and 2 bases at J, with 7 bases between the two ends. The CDR3 loop spans 14 amino acids.

This chain joins TRBV5-4 and TRBJ2-3; 13 nucleotides line up with TRBD2. CDR1 SGHNT and CDR2 YYREEE come from the germline V gene (reference sequence). V was pared by 4 bases and J by 6 bases, with 5 bases of the junction left unmatched. CDR3 length: 15 residues. CDR3 amino acids: CASSPGLAGSDTQYF. DNA of the CDR3: TGTGCCAGCAGCCCGGGACTAGCGGGATCGGATACGCAGTATTTT.

CDR3 in amino acids: CASSSGGLAGSYNEQFF. In nucleotides, the CDR3 is TGTGCCAGCAGCTCTGGGGGTCTAGCGGGCTCCTACAATGAGCAGTTCTTC. This chain links TRBV7-9 with TRBJ2-1; 8 bases align to TRBD2. This CDR3 spans 17 amino acids. After removal of 4 bases from V and 0 bases from J, the junction contained 8 bases not matched to a gene. Looked up from germline, CDR1 is SEHNR and CDR2 is FQNEAQ (reference sequence).

Notes on this clone: Other DNA sequences of this sample code for an identical CDR3. J is TRBJ2-7 and V is TRBV2; D is unresolved. The V gene's germline CDR1 is SNHLY and CDR2 FYNNEI. The CDR3 covers 12 residues. The V end lost 6 bases, the J end lost 0 bases, and 6 bases lay between the germline ends. CDR3 in amino acids: CASSATSYEQYF. The CDR3 DNA sequence: TGTGCCAGCAGCGCTACCTCCTACGAGCAGTACTTC.

The chain employs TRBV2 and TRBJ2-5; 10 bases agree with TRBD2. This CDR3 has 13 amino acids. In germline, CDR1 is SNHLY, CDR2 FYNNEI. J was trimmed by 11 bases and V by 3 bases; bases with no gene match: 6. The CDR3: CASSDLAGVRQYF. As DNA, the CDR3 is TGTGCCAGCAGTGATCTAGCGGGAGTGCGGCAGTACTTC. The full variable domain, completed using reference TRBV2 and TRBJ2-5, is EPEVTQTPSHQVTQMGQEVILRCVPISNHLYFYWYRQILGQKVEFLVSFYNNEISEKSEIFDDQFSVERPDGSNFTLKIRSTKLEDSAMYFCASSDLAGVRQYFGPGTRLLVL.

This clone was counted a few times. The J gene is TRBJ2-6, the V gene TRBV6-5, with D possibly TRBD2 on 6 matching bases. The V gene lost 2 bases and the J gene lost 2 bases, with 10 bases spanning the gap. Germline V gene data show CDR1 as MNHEY and CDR2 as SVGAGI. This CDR3 is 16 amino acids long. Here the CDR3 reads CASSYSAGTGANVLTF. The DNA of the CDR3 is TGTGCCAGCAGTTACAGCGCGGGAACTGGGGCCAACGTCCTGACTTTC.